The rows below give T cell receptor beta chains drawn from one sample of a study of control samples from healthy donors and cancer patients. Repertoires were generated with immunoSEQ multiplex PCR, while TCRdb's copy carries only in-frame clones and drops some. The sample holds about 180,000 clones, around 94% seen once. Sequenced input: blood. Receptors were obtained from a woman under 30 in good health. CDR3s include the opening cysteine and the closing phenylalanine or tryptophan. The D gene is left open where the match is weak. Rows may omit the clone size; those that give it use once, few, many or a size class.

NA	NA	TRBV4-1	TRBJ1-3	CASSQEQYSGNTIYF	TGCGCCAGCAGCCAAGAACAGTACTCTGGAAACACCATATATTTT
NA	NA	TRBV2	TRBJ1-1	CASSEFTTEAFF	TGTGCCAGCAGTGAATTTACTACCGAAGCTTTCTTT
few	NA	TRBV5-6	TRBJ2-5	CASSSVSERYQETQYF	TGTGCCAGCAGCTCGGTTAGCGAGCGGTACCAAGAGACCCAGTACTTC
NA	NA	TRBV15	TRBJ2-3	CATSSMPGSMAGTQYF	TGTGCCACCAGCAGTATGCCGGGGTCAATGGCGGGTACGCAGTATTTT
NA	TRBD2	TRBV9	TRBJ2-7	CASSVGLALHYEQYF	TGTGCCAGCAGCGTCGGACTAGCGCTACACTACGAGCAGTACTTC
NA	NA	TRBV19	TRBJ2-3	CASSMFIDRIRAGAHTDTQYF	TGTGCCAGTAGTATGTTTATCGATAGAATCAGGGCGGGGGCCCACACAGATACGCAGTATTTT
NA	NA	TRBV5-5	TRBJ2-4	CASSLGGGVNIQYF	TGTGCCAGCAGCTTGGGCGGTGGAGTAAACATTCAGTACTTC
NA	TRBD2	TRBV19	TRBJ2-3	CASSPAAPGLAGVADTQYF	TGTGCCAGTAGTCCCGCTGCCCCGGGACTAGCGGGAGTAGCGGATACGCAGTATTTT
NA	TRBD1	TRBV7-2	TRBJ1-5	CASSFRGRDQPQHF	TGTGCCAGCAGCTTCAGGGGGAGAGATCAGCCCCAGCATTTT
once	TRBD1	TRBV5-6	TRBJ2-7	CASSLPTGGSYEQYF	TGTGCCAGCAGCTTGCCGACAGGGGGATCCTACGAGCAGTACTTC
NA	TRBD1	TRBV20-1	TRBJ1-1	CSASTTGMNTEAFF	TGCAGTGCTAGTACGACAGGGATGAACACTGAAGCTTTCTTT
NA	TRBD2	TRBV2	TRBJ2-7	CASSDGGASYEQYF	TGTGCCAGCAGTGACGGGGGGGCCTCCTACGAGCAGTACTTC
NA	NA	TRBV11-2	TRBJ1-2	CASSTPGRAGGYTF	TGTGCCAGCAGCACTCCGGGACGCGCGGGGGGCTACACCTTC
NA	NA	TRBV4-2	TRBJ1-4	CASSPSKTPPTFRLEKLFF	TGTGCCAGCAGCCCGTCAAAGACACCTCCGACGTTCCGACTCGAAAAACTGTTTTTT
NA	TRBD2	TRBV4-3	TRBJ2-5	CASSQVYSGRFGETQYF	TGCGCCAGCAGCCAAGTGTATAGCGGGAGGTTCGGAGAGACCCAGTACTTC
NA	NA	TRBV9	TRBJ2-5	CASSHRGEYQETQYF	TGTGCCAGCAGCCATCGAGGCGAGTACCAAGAGACCCAGTACTTC
NA	NA	TRBV7-8	TRBJ1-1	CATPREGMYTEAFF	TGTGCCACCCCGAGGGAGGGGATGTACACTGAAGCTTTCTTT
once	NA	TRBV19	TRBJ2-1	CASSIGSPSYNEQFF	TGTGCCAGTAGTATTGGGTCGCCGTCATACAATGAGCAGTTCTTC
NA	NA	TRBV6-5	TRBJ2-3	CASSLASTDTQYF	TGTGCCAGCAGCCTGGCGAGCACAGATACGCAGTATTTT
NA	TRBD1	TRBV5-5	TRBJ2-1	CASSSKQGAMSNEQFF	TGTGCCAGCAGCTCCAAACAGGGGGCGATGAGCAATGAGCAGTTCTTC
NA	NA	TRBV4-2	TRBJ1-5	CASSRDTGEGQPQHF	TGTGCCAGCAGCCGGGACACGGGGGAGGGACAGCCCCAGCATTTT
once	NA	TRBV7-9	TRBJ1-2	CASSSSSRNYGYTF	TGTGCCAGCAGCTCCTCGAGTCGGAACTATGGCTACACCTTC
NA	NA	TRBV9	TRBJ2-2	CASSVDEGRDTGELFF	TGTGCCAGCAGCGTAGATGAGGGAAGGGACACCGGGGAGCTGTTTTTT
NA	TRBD1	TRBV9	TRBJ1-2	CASSVEQGVGYTF	TGTGCCAGCAGCGTAGAGCAGGGGGTTGGCTACACCTTC
once	TRBD1	TRBV28	TRBJ1-6	CASYPQGALSNSPLHF	TGTGCCAGCTACCCCCAGGGGGCGCTTTCTAATTCACCCCTCCACTTT
NA	NA	TRBV4-2	TRBJ1-3	CASSQEQASGNTIYF	TGTGCCAGCAGCCAAGAGCAAGCGTCTGGAAACACCATATATTTT
NA	NA	TRBV7-8	TRBJ1-2	CASSLGRGDGNGYTF	TGTGCCAGCAGCTTGGGCCGGGGGGATGGTAACGGCTACACCTTC
NA	NA	TRBV6-1	TRBJ1-2	CASSEGTLGGGYGYTF	TGTGCCAGCAGTGAAGGGACACTAGGTGGTGGATATGGCTACACCTTC
NA	NA	TRBV5-1	TRBJ2-7	CASSLEPQGDSTYEQYF	TGCGCCAGCAGCTTGGAACCTCAGGGTGATAGCACCTACGAGCAGTACTTC
NA	NA	TRBV10-2	TRBJ1-2	CAGWGTYGYTF	TGCGCCGGGTGGGGGACCTATGGCTACACCTTC
NA	NA	TRBV12-3/TRBV12-4	TRBJ1-2	CASSPTGNYGYTF	TGTGCCAGCAGTCCTACAGGGAACTATGGCTACACCTTC
NA	NA	TRBV25-1	TRBJ2-7	CASSEWGVYEQYF	TGTGCCAGCAGTGAATGGGGGGTCTACGAGCAGTACTTC
NA	NA	TRBV7-2	TRBJ1-5	CASSFQGYSNQPQHF	TGTGCCAGCAGCTTCCAGGGTTATAGCAATCAGCCCCAGCATTTT
NA	NA	TRBV7-2	TRBJ2-2	CASSFDHTGELFF	TGTGCCAGCAGCTTCGACCATACCGGGGAGCTGTTTTTT
NA	NA	TRBV11-3	TRBJ2-7	CASSLTAGHGGEQYF	TGTGCCAGCAGCTTAACCGCGGGGCATGGGGGCGAGCAGTACTTC
NA	TRBD1	TRBV6-2/TRBV6-3	TRBJ1-2	CASSPQGAGLHYGYTF	TGTGCCAGCAGCCCCCAGGGGGCCGGTCTCCACTATGGCTACACCTTC
NA	TRBD1	TRBV18	TRBJ1-1	CASSPDRGLTEAFF	TGTGCCAGCTCACCGGACAGGGGATTGACTGAAGCTTTCTTT
NA	NA	TRBV7-8	TRBJ1-6	CASSLPLQTLHF	TGTGCCAGCAGCTTACCCCTTCAGACCCTCCACTTT
NA	NA	TRBV6-6	TRBJ1-1	CASSSGPRGAFF	TGTGCCAGCAGTTCGGGACCAAGGGGAGCTTTCTTT
NA	TRBD1	TRBV5-6	TRBJ1-2	CASSYGQGGVGYTF	TGTGCCAGCAGCTATGGACAGGGGGGAGTTGGCTACACCTTC
once	TRBD1	TRBV7-2	TRBJ2-7	CASSLGGQVYEQYF	TGTGCCAGCAGCTTAGGGGGACAGGTCTACGAGCAGTACTTC
few	NA	TRBV11-2	TRBJ2-2	CASSLAQFSNTGELFF	TGTGCCAGCAGCTTAGCTCAGTTTTCGAACACCGGGGAGCTGTTTTTT
NA	NA	TRBV19	TRBJ1-2	CASSIREFYGYTF	TGTGCCAGTAGTATTAGGGAGTTCTATGGCTACACCTTC
NA	NA	TRBV19	TRBJ1-5	CASSISGISNQPQHF	TGTGCCAGTAGTATCTCAGGGATCAGCAATCAGCCCCAGCATTTT
NA	TRBD2	TRBV7-6	TRBJ2-7	CASSYGTSGSYEQYF	TGTGCCAGCAGCTACGGGACTAGCGGCTCCTACGAGCAGTACTTC
NA	NA	TRBV11-2	TRBJ2-7	CASSLDDGGSYEQYF	TGTGCCAGCAGCCTGGACGACGGGGGCTCCTACGAGCAGTACTTC
NA	NA	TRBV6-5	TRBJ1-4	CASSYGEKLFF	TGTGCCAGCAGTTACGGCGAAAAACTGTTTTTT
NA	TRBD1	TRBV7-2	TRBJ1-6	CASSTPDRVGSPLHF	TGTGCCAGCAGCACCCCTGACAGGGTAGGATCACCCCTCCACTTT
NA	NA	TRBV27	TRBJ2-3	CASSLLAGDTQYF	TGTGCCAGCAGTCTCTTGGCGGGGGATACGCAGTATTTT
NA	NA	TRBV7-2	TRBJ1-1	CASSLEDSSTEAFF	TGTGCCAGCAGCTTAGAAGACAGTAGCACTGAAGCTTTCTTT
NA	NA	TRBV6-2/TRBV6-3	TRBJ1-2	CASSYRGGYGYTF	TGTGCCAGCAGTTACAGAGGGGGCTATGGCTACACCTTC
NA	NA	TRBV20-1	TRBJ1-6	CSASIGRGYSPLHF	TGCAGTGCTAGTATCGGACGGGGATATTCACCCCTCCACTTT